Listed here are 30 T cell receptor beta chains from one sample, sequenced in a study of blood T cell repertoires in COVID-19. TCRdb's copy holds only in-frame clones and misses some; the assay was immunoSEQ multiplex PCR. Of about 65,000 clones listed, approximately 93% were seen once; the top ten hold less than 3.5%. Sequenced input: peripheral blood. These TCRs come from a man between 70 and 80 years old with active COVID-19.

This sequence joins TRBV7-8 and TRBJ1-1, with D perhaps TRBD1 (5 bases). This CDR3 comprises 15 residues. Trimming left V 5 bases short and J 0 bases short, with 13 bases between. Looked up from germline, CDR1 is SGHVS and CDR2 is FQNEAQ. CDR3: CASSPKSGVNTEAFF. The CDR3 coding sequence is TGTGCCAGCAGCCCGAAATCGGGGGTGAACACTGAAGCTTTCTTT.

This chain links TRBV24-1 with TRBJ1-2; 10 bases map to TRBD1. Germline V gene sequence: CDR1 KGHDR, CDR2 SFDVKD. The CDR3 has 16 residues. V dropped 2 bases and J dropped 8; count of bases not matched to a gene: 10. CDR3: CATSDSAGTGVRGYTF. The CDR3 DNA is TGTGCCACCAGTGATTCGGCCGGGACAGGGGTTCGCGGCTACACCTTC.

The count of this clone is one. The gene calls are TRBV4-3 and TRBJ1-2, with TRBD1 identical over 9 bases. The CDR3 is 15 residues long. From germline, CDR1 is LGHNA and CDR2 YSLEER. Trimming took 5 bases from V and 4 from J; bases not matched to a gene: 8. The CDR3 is CASSSRDRVFYGYTF. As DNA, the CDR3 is TGCGCCAGCAGCTCCCGGGACAGGGTCTTCTATGGCTACACCTTC.

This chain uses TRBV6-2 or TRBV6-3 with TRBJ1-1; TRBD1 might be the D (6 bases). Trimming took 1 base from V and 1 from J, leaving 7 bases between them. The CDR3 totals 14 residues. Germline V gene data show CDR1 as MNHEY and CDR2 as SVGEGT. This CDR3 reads CASSYWGQNTEAFF. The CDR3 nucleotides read TGTGCCAGCAGTTACTGGGGACAGAACACTGAAGCTTTCTTT.

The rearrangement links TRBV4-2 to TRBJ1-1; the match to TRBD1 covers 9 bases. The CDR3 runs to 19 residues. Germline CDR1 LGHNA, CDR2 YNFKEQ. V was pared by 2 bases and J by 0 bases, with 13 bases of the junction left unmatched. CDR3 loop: CASSQRFPGQGILNTEAFF. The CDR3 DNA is TGTGCCAGCAGCCAACGTTTTCCGGGACAGGGAATCCTGAACACTGAAGCTTTCTTT.

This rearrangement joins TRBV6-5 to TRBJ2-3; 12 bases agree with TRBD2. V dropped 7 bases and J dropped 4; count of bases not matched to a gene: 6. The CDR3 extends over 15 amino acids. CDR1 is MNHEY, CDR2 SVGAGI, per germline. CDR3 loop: CASTDGLAGPDTQYF. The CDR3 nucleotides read TGTGCCAGCACCGATGGACTAGCGGGGCCAGATACGCAGTATTTT.

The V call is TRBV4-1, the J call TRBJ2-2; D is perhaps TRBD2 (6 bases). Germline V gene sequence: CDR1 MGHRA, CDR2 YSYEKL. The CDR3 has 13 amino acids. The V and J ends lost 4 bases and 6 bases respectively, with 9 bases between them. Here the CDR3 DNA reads TGCGCCAGCAGCCGAGGGGAGGCCGGGGAGCTGTTTTTT. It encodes CASSRGEAGELFF.

The CDR3 sequence: CATRAGISNTEAFF. In DNA, the CDR3 is TGTGCCACTCGGGCGGGCATATCGAACACTGAAGCTTTCTTT. The gene calls are TRBV3-1 (or the pseudogene TRBV3-2) and TRBJ1-1; D not resolved. The CDR3 length is 14 residues. Germline assignment: CDR1 LGHDT and CDR2 YNNKEL (reference sequence). The V end lost 10 bases, the J end lost 1 base, and 16 bases lay between the germline ends.

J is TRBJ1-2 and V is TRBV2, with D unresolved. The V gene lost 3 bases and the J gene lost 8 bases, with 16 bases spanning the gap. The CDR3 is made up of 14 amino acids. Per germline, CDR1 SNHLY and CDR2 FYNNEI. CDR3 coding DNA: TGTGCCAGCAGTGATGGTGGGCGGGTATGGGGCTACACCTTC. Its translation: CASSDGGRVWGYTF. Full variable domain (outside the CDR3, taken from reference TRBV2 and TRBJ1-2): EPEVTQTPSHQVTQMGQEVILRCVPISNHLYFYWYRQILGQKVEFLVSFYNNEISEKSEIFDDQFSVERPDGSNFTLKIRSTKLEDSAMYFCASSDGGRVWGYTFGSGTRLTVV.

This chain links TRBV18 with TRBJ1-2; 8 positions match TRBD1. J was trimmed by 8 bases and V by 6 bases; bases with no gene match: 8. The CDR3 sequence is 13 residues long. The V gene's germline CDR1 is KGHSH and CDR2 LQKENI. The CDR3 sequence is CASSLGQGRGYTF. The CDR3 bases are TGTGCCAGCTCCCTTGGACAGGGCAGGGGCTACACCTTC.

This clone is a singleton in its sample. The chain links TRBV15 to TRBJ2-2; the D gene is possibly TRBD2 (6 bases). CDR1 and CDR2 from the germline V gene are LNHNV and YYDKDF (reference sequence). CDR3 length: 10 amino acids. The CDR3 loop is CPGETGELFF. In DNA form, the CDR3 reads TGTCCGGGAGAAACCGGGGAGCTGTTTTTT.

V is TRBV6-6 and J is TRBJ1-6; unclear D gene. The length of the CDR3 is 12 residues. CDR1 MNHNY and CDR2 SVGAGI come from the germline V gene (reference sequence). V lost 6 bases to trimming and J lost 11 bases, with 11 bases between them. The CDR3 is CASSPTEPPLHF. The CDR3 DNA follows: TGTGCCAGCAGCCCTACTGAGCCACCCCTCCACTTT.

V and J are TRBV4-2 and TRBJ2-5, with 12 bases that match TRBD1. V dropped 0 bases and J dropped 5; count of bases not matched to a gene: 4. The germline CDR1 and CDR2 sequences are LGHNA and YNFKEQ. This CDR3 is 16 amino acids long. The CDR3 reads CASSQDGTGGDETQYF. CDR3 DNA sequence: TGTGCCAGCAGCCAAGACGGGACAGGGGGCGACGAGACCCAGTACTTC.

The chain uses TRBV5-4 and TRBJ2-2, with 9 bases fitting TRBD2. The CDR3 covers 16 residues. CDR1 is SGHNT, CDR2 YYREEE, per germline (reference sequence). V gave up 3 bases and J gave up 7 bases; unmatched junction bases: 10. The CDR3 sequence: CASSSPSGGHVGELFF. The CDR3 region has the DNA TGTGCCAGCAGCTCCCCCAGCGGGGGGCATGTCGGGGAGCTGTTTTTT.

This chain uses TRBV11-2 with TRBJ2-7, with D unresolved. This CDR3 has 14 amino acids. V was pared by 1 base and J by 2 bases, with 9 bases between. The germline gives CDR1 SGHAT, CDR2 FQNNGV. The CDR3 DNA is TGTGCCAGCAGCTTAGGCCCAGGTACCTACGAGCAGTACGTC. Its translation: CASSLGPGTYEQYV.

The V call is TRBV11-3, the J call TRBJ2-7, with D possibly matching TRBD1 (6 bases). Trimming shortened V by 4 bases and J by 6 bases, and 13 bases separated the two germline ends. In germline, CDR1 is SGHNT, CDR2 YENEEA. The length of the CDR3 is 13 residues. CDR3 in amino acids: CASSSVRGGEQYF. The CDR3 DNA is TGTGCCAGCAGCTCTGTCAGGGGTGGCGAGCAGTACTTC.

This CDR3 is CASSSPLAGREQFF. CDR3 in DNA: TGTGCCAGCAGTTCCCCGTTAGCGGGGAGAGAGCAGTTCTTC. The V gene is TRBV27, the J gene TRBJ2-1, with 8 bases that match TRBD2. The CDR3 length is 14 residues. The V segment lost 4 bases and the J segment 10 bases; nucleotides outside the gene matches: 9. Germline V lookup: CDR1 MNHEY, CDR2 SMNVEV (reference sequence).

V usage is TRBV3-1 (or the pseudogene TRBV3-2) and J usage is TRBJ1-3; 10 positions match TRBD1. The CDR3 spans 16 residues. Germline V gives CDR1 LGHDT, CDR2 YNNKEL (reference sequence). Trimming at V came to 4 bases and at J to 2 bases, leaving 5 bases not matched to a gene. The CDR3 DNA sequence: TGTGCCAGCAGCCCCGGGACAGGGGAGGCTGGAAACACCATATATTTT. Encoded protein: CASSPGTGEAGNTIYF.

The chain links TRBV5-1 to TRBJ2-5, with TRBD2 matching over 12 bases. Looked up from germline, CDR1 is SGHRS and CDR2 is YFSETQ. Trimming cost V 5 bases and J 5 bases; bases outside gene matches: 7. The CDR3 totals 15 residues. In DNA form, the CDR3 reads TGCGCCAGCAGACCTAGCGGGGGGGCTGGGGAGACCCAGTACTTC. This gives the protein CASRPSGGAGETQYF.

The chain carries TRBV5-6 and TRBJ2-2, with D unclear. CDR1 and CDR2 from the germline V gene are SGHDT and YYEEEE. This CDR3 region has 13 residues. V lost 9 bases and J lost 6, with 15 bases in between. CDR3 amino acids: CATSPRISGELFF. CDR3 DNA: TGTGCCACCTCTCCCAGGATATCCGGGGAGCTGTTTTTT.

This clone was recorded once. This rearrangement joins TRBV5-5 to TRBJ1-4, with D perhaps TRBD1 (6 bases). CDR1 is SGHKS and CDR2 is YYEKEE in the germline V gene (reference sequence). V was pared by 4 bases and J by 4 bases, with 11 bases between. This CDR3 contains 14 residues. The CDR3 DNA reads TGTGCCAGCAGCCTGTCAGGGGTTAATGAAAAACTGTTTTTT. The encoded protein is CASSLSGVNEKLFF.

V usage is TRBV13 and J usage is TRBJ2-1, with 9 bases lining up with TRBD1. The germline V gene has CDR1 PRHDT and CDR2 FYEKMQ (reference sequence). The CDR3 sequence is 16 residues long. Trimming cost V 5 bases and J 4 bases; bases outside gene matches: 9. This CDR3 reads CASSIRTGVLYNEQFF. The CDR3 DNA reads TGTGCCAGCAGCATACGGACAGGGGTACTTTACAATGAGCAGTTCTTC.

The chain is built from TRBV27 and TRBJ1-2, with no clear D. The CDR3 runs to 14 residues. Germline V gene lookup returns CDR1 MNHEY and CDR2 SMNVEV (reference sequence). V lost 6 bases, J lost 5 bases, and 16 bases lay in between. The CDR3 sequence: CASSLVASEYGYTF. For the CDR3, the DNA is TGTGCCAGCAGCCTAGTGGCCAGTGAATATGGCTACACCTTC.

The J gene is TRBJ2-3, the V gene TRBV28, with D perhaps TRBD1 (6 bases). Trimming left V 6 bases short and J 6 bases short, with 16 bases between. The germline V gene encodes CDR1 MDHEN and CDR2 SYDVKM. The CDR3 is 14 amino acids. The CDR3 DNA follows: TGTGCCAGCAGCCCCGGACAGCCGGAGGATACGCAGTATTTT. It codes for CASSPGQPEDTQYF.

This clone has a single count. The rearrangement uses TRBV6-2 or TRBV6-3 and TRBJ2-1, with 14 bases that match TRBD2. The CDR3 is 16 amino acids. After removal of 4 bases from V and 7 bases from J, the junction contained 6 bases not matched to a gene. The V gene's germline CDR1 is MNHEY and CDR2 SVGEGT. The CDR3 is CASSFRLAGGRNEQFF. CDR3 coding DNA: TGTGCCAGCAGTTTTAGACTAGCGGGGGGGCGGAATGAGCAGTTCTTC.

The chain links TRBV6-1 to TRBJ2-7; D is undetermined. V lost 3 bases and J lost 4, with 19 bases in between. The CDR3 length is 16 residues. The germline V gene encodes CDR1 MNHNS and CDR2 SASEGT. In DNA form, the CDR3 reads TGTGCCAGCAGTGAGGCCCCTCCCGAAGATATATACGAGCAGTACGTC. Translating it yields CASSEAPPEDIYEQYV.

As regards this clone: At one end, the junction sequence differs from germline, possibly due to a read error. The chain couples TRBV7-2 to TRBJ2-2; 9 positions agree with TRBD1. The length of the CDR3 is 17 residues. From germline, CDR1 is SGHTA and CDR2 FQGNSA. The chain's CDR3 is CASSIAGTGINTGELFF. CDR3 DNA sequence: TGTGCCAGCAGCATAGCCGGGACAGGGATTAACACCGGGGAGCTGTTTTTT.

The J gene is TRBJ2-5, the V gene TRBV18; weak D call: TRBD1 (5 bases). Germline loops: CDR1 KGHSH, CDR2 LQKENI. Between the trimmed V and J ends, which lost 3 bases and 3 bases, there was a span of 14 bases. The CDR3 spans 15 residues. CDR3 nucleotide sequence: TGTGCCAGCTCACCTCTGACAGCTGCCAAAGAGACCCAGTACTTC. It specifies CASSPLTAAKETQYF.

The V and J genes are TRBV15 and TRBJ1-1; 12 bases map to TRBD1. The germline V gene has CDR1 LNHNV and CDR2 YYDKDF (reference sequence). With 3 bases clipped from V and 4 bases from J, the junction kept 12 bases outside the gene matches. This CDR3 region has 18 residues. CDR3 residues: CATSRDRGQGAGSTEAFF. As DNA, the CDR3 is TGTGCCACCAGCAGGGATCGGGGACAGGGGGCAGGGAGCACTGAAGCTTTCTTT. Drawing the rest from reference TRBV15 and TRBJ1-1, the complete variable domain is DAMVIQNPRYQVTQFGKPVTLSCSQTLNHNVMYWYQQKSSQAPKLLFHYYDKDFNNEADTPDNFQSRRPNTSFCFLDIRSPGLGDTAMYLCATSRDRGQGAGSTEAFFGQGTRLTVV.

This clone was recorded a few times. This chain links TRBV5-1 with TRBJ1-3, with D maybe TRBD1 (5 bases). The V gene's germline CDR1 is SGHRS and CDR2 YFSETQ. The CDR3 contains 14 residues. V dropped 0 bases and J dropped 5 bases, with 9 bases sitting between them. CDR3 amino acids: CASSLEQGRNTIYF. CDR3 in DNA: TGCGCCAGCAGCTTGGAGCAGGGTCGAAACACCATATATTTT. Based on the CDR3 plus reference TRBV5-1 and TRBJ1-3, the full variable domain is KAGVTQTPRYLIKTRGQQVTLSCSPISGHRSVSWYQQTPGQGLQFLFEYFSETQRNKGNFPGRFSGRQFSNSRSEMNVSTLELGDSALYLCASSLEQGRNTIYFGEGSWLTVV.